This TCR beta chain was recovered during a study of T cells after yellow fever vaccination. The study, taken as a whole, reports: A small share of clonotypes appeared in both CD4 and CD8 compartments. Reappearing after the booster were most of the clones from primary vaccination (96% CD4, 85% to 90% CD8).

TCRdb reprocessed the 5' RACE reads via MiXCR and lists one record per CDR3 protein. The table shows about 320,000 distinct CDR3 sequences, with around 4.3% occurring only once. Germline CDR1 and CDR2: DFQATT and SNEGSKA (reference sequence). This CDR3 is built from 13 residues. Trimming took off 3 bases at V and 7 bases at J, with 15 bases between the two ends. This clonotype was detected ten times or more. Its antigen is currently unknown. The receptor comes from a man between 18 and 35 years old who received the YFV17D yellow fever vaccine. V and J are TRBV20-1 and TRBJ1-1; the D is unclear. The material sequenced was PBMCs, taken 15 days after the yellow fever booster vaccination. CDR3 bases: TGCAGTGCTAGGAAGCAGGAGGTCGGTGAAGCTTTCTTT. It yields the protein CSARKQEVGEAFF.